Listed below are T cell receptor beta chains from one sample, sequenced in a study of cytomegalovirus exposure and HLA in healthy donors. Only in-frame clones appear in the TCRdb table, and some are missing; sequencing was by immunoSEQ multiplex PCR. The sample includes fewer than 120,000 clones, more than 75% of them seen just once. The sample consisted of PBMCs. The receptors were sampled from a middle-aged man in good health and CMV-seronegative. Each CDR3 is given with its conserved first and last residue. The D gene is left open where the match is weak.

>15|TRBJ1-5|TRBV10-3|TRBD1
CAIPTGERGNQPQHF
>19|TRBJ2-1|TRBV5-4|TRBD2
CASSLGGSGGLSSYNEQFF
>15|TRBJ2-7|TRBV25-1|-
CASSETTGFSYEQYF
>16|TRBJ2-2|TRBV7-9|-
CASSLDRTGYGGELFF
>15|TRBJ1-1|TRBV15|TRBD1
CATSRDTGGYTEAFF
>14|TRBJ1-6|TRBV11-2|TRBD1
CASSLSQGGSPLHF
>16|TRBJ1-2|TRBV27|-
CASSPTGIQTNYGYTF
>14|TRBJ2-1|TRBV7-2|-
CASQRGGMYNEQFF
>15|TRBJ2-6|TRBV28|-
CASRRQGSGANVLTF
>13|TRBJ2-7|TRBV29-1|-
CSVGRRDNYEQYF
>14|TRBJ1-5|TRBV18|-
CASSPRPGEQPQHF
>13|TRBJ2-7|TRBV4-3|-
CASSQEEGYEQYF
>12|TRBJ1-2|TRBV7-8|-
CASSWTSYGYTF
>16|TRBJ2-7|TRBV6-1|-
CASSVSQVGAQYEQYF
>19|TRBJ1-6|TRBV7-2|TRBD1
CASSLSGTAGGLHNSPLHF
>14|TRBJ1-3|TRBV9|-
CASSVGLGGDTIYF
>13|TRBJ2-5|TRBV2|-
CASQRSPEETQYF
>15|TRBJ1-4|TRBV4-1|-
CASSQEGGVREKLFF
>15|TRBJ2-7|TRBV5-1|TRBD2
CASSYREGGSHEQYF
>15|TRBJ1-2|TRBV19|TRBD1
CASSTWGQADYGYTF
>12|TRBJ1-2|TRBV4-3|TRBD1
CASSRGQASYTF
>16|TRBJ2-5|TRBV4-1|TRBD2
CASSYVVSGVQETQYF
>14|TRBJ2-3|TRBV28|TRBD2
CASTVGLEADTQYF
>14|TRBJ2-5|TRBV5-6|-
CASSLGTVEETQYF
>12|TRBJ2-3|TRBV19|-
CASSRTRDTQYF
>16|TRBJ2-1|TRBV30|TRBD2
CAWSVPIAGGYNEQFF
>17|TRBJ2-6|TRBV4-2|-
CASSQGNSLSGANVLTF